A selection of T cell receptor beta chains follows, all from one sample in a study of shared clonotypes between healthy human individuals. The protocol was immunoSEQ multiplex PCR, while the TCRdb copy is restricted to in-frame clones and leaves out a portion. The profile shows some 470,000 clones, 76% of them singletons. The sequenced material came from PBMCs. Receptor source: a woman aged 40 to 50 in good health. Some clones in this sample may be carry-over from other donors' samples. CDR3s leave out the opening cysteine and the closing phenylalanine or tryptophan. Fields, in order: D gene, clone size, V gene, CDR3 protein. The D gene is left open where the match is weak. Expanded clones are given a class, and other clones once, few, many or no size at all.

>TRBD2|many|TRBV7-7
ASSLVGEGEQF
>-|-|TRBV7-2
ASSLAGQPQH
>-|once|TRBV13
ASSLGGGLANTIY
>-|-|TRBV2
ASRRTPQETQY
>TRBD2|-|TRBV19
ASSPRGGFTLAGATGELF
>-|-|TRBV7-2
ASSLEGGEDTQY
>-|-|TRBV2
ASSESTGLYEQY
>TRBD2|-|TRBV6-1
ASNLSGPSYEQY
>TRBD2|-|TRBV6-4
ASSDRGLEGNEQF
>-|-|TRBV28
ATESSGANVLT
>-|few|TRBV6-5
ASSPAGGEEEEAF
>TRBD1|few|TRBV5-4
ASSLDDRDSGYT
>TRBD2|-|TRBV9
ASSGGSPNTGELF
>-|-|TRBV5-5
ASSPRQQETQY
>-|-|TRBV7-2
ASSLRGGGLGSTDTQY
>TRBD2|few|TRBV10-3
AISESGSGISYNEQF
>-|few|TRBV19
ASGGEKLF
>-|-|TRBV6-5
ASSTRTPPYEQY
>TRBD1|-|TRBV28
ASSPWGQGSNQPQH
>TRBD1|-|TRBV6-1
ASIARGTLTGELF
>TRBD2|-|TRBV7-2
ASSLGSAGGGEQY
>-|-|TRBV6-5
ASSPNHLSIEAF
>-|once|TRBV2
ASSVVGGSSYNEQF
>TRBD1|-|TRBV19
ASSVDRDRETQY
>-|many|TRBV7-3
ASSLSAAGGFGTQY
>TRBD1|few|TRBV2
ASSQGDRDNEKLF